The 24 T cell receptor beta chains given below trace back to one sample, sequenced in a study of T cell responses to AZD1222 COVID-19 vaccine. Assay used: immunoSEQ multiplex PCR; TCRdb lists only in-frame clones, some missing. The sample contains approximately 76,000 clones, about 82% of which appear only once. The specimen was peripheral blood, collected on day 0 of AZD1222 vaccination. Receptors originate from an adult in good health.

V is TRBV9 and J is TRBJ2-7; 8 nucleotides align to TRBD1. Germline V gene lookup returns CDR1 SGDLS and CDR2 YYNGEE. V gave up 4 bases and J gave up 3 bases; unmatched junction bases: 6. The CDR3 has 14 amino acids. The CDR3 loop is CASSPRTGIYEQYF. As DNA, the CDR3 is TGTGCCAGCAGCCCCAGGACAGGGATCTACGAGCAGTACTTC.

The chain recombines TRBV4-3 with TRBJ2-1, with a weak D call TRBD2 (6 bases). V shed 3 bases and J shed 3 bases, with 9 bases lying between them. Germline CDR1 and CDR2: LGHNA and YSLEER. The CDR3 loop spans 14 amino acids. The DNA of the CDR3 is TGCGCCAGCAGCCAGGAGGGTGTCTACAATGAGCAGTTCTTC. This translates into CASSQEGVYNEQFF.

The chain recombines TRBV2 with TRBJ1-2, with a tentative D call TRBD1 (6 bases). The CDR3 totals 14 residues. V lost 3 bases and J 7 bases, leaving 15 bases between the germline ends. The germline CDR1 and CDR2 sequences are SNHLY and FYNNEI. In DNA, the CDR3 is TGTGCCAGCAGTGAGAGACAGGACGTAAGTGGCTACACCTTC. It translates to CASSERQDVSGYTF.

This CDR3 is CASSLGQDIYGYTF. The CDR3 bases are TGTGCCAGCTCATTGGGACAGGATATCTATGGCTACACCTTC. The V gene is TRBV18, the J gene TRBJ1-2; 8 bases are a match to TRBD1. The germline V gene has CDR1 KGHSH and CDR2 LQKENI. V was pared by 5 bases and J by 4 bases, with 6 bases of the junction left unmatched. The CDR3 extends over 14 amino acids. The full variable domain, in which reference TRBV18 and TRBJ1-2 provide the parts outside the CDR3, is NAGVMQNPRHLVRRRGQEARLRCSPMKGHSHVYWYRQLPEEGLKFMVYLQKENIIDESGMPKERFSAEFPKEGPSILRIQQVVRGDSAAYFCASSLGQDIYGYTFGSGTRLTVV.

The rearrangement links TRBV11-2 to TRBJ1-2, with TRBD1 identical over 7 bases. Unmatched junction bases numbered 2, after V lost 0 bases and J lost 4 bases. Germline CDR1 reads SGHAT; CDR2 reads FQNNGV. This CDR3 comprises 14 residues. CDR3 sequence reads: CASSLEQGIYGYTF. In DNA, the CDR3 is TGTGCCAGCAGCTTAGAACAGGGGATCTATGGCTACACCTTC.

This clone has a handful of counts. The chain uses TRBV7-2 and TRBJ1-1; no clear D. The V gene's germline CDR1 is SGHTA and CDR2 FQGNSA. The CDR3 is 14 residues long. Trimming pared 2 bases from V and 1 base from J, leaving 8 bases between. CDR3 coding DNA: TGTGCCAGCAGCTTAACGTGGCCGAACACTGAAGCTTTCTTT. Its translation: CASSLTWPNTEAFF.

CDR3 protein: CASSTSSGNNEQFF. The DNA of the CDR3 is TGTGCCAGCAGTACGTCTAGCGGGAACAATGAGCAGTTCTTC. The chain couples TRBV2 to TRBJ2-1; 9 bases fit TRBD2. The ends lost 5 bases at V and 5 bases at J; junction bases unmatched: 4. Germline-derived CDR1 and CDR2 are SNHLY and FYNNEI. The CDR3 covers 14 residues.

This chain uses TRBV7-2 with TRBJ1-2; D may be TRBD1 (5 bases). Germline CDR1 and CDR2: SGHTA and FQGNSA. Trimming took 1 base from V and 7 from J, leaving 19 bases between them. CDR3 length: 16 residues. CDR3 DNA: TGTGCCAGCAGCTTAGTTGGCAGGGCTGCCGTTGTTGGCTACACCTTC. As protein: CASSLVGRAAVVGYTF.

This clone was observed a few times. This chain uses TRBV24-1 with TRBJ2-5; TRBD1 matches 11 bases. Germline V gene lookup returns CDR1 KGHDR and CDR2 SFDVKD. There are 16 residues in the CDR3. The J segment lost 5 bases and the V segment lost 4 bases, leaving 8 bases of the junction unmatched. Written as DNA, the CDR3 is TGTGCCACCAGTGAGGGGACAGGGGGGGTCCAGGAGACCCAGTACTTC. Its translation is CATSEGTGGVQETQYF.

J is TRBJ1-5 and V is TRBV19, with TRBD1 matching 10 bases. The CDR3 is 16 residues long. Germline CDR1 and CDR2: LNHDA and SQIVND (reference sequence). Trimming at V came to 5 bases and at J to 0 bases, leaving 4 bases not matched to a gene. In DNA, the CDR3 is TGTGCCAGTAGTGCACGACAGGGGGCTAGCAATCAGCCCCAGCATTTT. Translated: CASSARQGASNQPQHF.

V usage is TRBV27 and J usage is TRBJ2-2, with TRBD2 matching over 13 bases. The CDR3 covers 17 residues. J gave up 3 bases and V 5 bases, and 6 bases lay outside the gene matches. CDR1 and CDR2 (germline): MNHEY, SMNVEV (reference sequence). For the CDR3, the DNA is TGTGCCAGCAGTATAACTAGCGGGGGGGCCGACACCGGGGAGCTGTTTTTT. Its translation is CASSITSGGADTGELFF.

The gene calls are TRBV19 and TRBJ2-1; a weak D match, TRBD1 (6 bases). Trimming took off 3 bases at V and 7 bases at J, with 13 bases between the two ends. The germline CDR1 and CDR2 sequences are LNHDA and SQIVND (reference sequence). The CDR3 extends over 14 amino acids. CDR3 DNA: TGTGCCAGTAGTATCCCAGGGGTGAAAAATGAGCAGTTCTTC. Protein: CASSIPGVKNEQFF.

V and J are TRBV7-2 and TRBJ1-2, with TRBD1 matching over 8 bases. This CDR3 is built from 14 residues. Germline V CDR1 and CDR2: SGHTA, FQGNSA. V shed 4 bases and J 7 bases; nucleotides not matched to a gene: 8. In DNA form, the CDR3 reads TGTGCCAGCAGCTCGCGGACAGGGTCCCGTGGCTACACCTTC. This gives the protein CASSSRTGSRGYTF.

The chain carries TRBV27 and TRBJ2-1; TRBD2 aligns across 12 bases. There are 18 residues in the CDR3. V dropped 6 bases and J dropped 0; count of bases not matched to a gene: 9. The germline CDR1 and CDR2 sequences are MNHEY and SMNVEV (reference sequence). The chain's CDR3 is CASRKGLAGASSYNEQFF. The CDR3 DNA follows: TGTGCCAGCAGGAAGGGACTAGCGGGTGCAAGCTCCTACAATGAGCAGTTCTTC.

The rearrangement joins TRBV7-8 to TRBJ1-5, with D perhaps TRBD1 (5 bases). Between the trimmed V and J ends, which lost 1 base and 0 bases, there was a span of 7 bases. The V gene's germline CDR1 is SGHVS and CDR2 FQNEAQ. This CDR3 contains 15 residues. CDR3 residues: CASSLGGYSNQPQHF. CDR3 bases: TGTGCCAGCAGCTTAGGGGGGTATAGCAATCAGCCCCAGCATTTT.

The rearrangement joins TRBV7-6 to TRBJ2-7; 7 bases are a match to TRBD1. Germline assignment: CDR1 SGHVS and CDR2 FNYEAQ. J was trimmed by 6 bases and V by 0 bases; bases with no gene match: 8. The CDR3 is made up of 15 amino acids. CDR3 in DNA: TGTGCCAGCAGCTTAGCAGGGGGCGCCGACGCCGAGCAGTACTTC. The encoded protein is CASSLAGGADAEQYF.

V and J are TRBV5-1 and TRBJ1-6; 7 nucleotides line up with TRBD1. The ends lost 1 base at V and 5 bases at J; junction bases unmatched: 6. This CDR3 comprises 16 residues. The germline V gene has CDR1 SGHRS and CDR2 YFSETQ. The CDR3, as DNA: TGCGCCAGCAGCTTGAGCCCCACAGGGGATAATTCACCCCTCCACTTT. Translating gives CASSLSPTGDNSPLHF.

The chain recombines TRBV5-5 with TRBJ2-4; D gene ambiguous. The V end was cut by 0 bases, the J end by 0 bases, with 4 bases between. The germline V gene encodes CDR1 SGHKS and CDR2 YYEKEE (reference sequence). This CDR3 region has 14 residues. The CDR3 here is CASSLAGAKNIQYF. The CDR3 region has the DNA TGTGCCAGCAGCTTGGCCGGAGCCAAAAACATTCAGTACTTC.

The sample holds a few counts of this clone. The chain has TRBV7-9 and TRBJ2-2, with 10 bases that match TRBD2. Looked up from germline, CDR1 is SEHNR and CDR2 is FQNEAQ (reference sequence). The J segment lost 3 bases and the V segment lost 1 base, leaving 5 bases of the junction unmatched. The CDR3 extends over 17 amino acids. CDR3 bases: TGTGCCAGCAGCTTAGTCGGTCTAGCGGGGGACACCGGGGAGCTGTTTTTT. It specifies CASSLVGLAGDTGELFF.

The chain employs TRBV28 and TRBJ2-5; a weak D match, TRBD1 (6 bases). The V end lost 8 bases, the J end lost 2 bases, and 18 bases lay between the germline ends. The CDR3 has 15 residues. CDR1 is MDHEN, CDR2 SYDVKM, per germline. As DNA, the CDR3 is TGTGCCAGCTTCGGCCGGGACAAGGCTCAAGAGACCCAGTACTTC. It codes for CASFGRDKAQETQYF.

The chain is built from TRBV5-5 and TRBJ2-7, with no clear D. The CDR3 is 15 amino acids. V lost 0 bases and J 3 bases, leaving 13 bases between the germline ends. Germline V CDR1 and CDR2: SGHKS, YYEKEE (reference sequence). In DNA form, the CDR3 reads TGTGCCAGCAGCTTGGAAGTCAGCCTTGGCTACGAGCAGTACTTC. It yields the protein CASSLEVSLGYEQYF.

The rearrangement links TRBV29-1 to TRBJ2-2, with TRBD1 matching 7 bases. CDR3 size: 13 residues. Unmatched junction bases numbered 5, after V lost 7 bases and J lost 3 bases. Germline values: CDR1 SQVTM, CDR2 ANQGSEA. CDR3 sequence: CSAGTAYTGELFF. The CDR3 bases are TGCAGCGCCGGGACAGCTTACACCGGGGAGCTGTTTTTT.

In nucleotides, the CDR3 is TGTGCCAGCAGACGTGATGCGAGGGGTGAAAAACTGTTTTTT. This gives the protein CASRRDARGEKLFF. This chain links TRBV11-2 with TRBJ1-4; possibly TRBD1 for D (5 bases). The V end was cut by 6 bases, the J end by 7 bases, with 15 bases between. The germline CDR1 and CDR2 sequences are SGHAT and FQNNGV. CDR3 length: 14 amino acids.

V and J are TRBV7-9 and TRBJ2-7; 8 bases align to TRBD1. CDR1 and CDR2 from the germline V gene are SEHNR and FQNEAQ (reference sequence). The CDR3 has 14 residues. With 4 bases clipped from V and 9 bases from J, the junction kept 11 bases outside the gene matches. The CDR3 region has the DNA TGTGCCAGCAGCTATCCCGGGACAGGCGTCGGGCAGTACTTC. This codes for CASSYPGTGVGQYF.